Each of the 27 T cell receptor beta chains below was sequenced from the same sample in a study of blood T cells in healthy people across ages. Sample-barcoded 5' priming and a J-beta primer mix drove a second PCR of roughly 6 to 12 cycles. From the 5' RACE reads, TCRdb called clonotypes with MiXCR, one entry per CDR3 protein. The data show roughly 1,100,000 distinct CDR3 sequences, roughly a quarter seen once. The same data also went into a second study, on T cells of mothers and their children.

The specimen was blood. The receptor source for this set is a girl aged 2-10 years in good health.

The genes are TRBV5-1 and TRBJ1-4; 8 bases match TRBD1. CDR3 length equals 16 residues. The J segment lost 2 bases and the V segment lost 0 bases, leaving 3 bases of the junction unmatched. CDR1 and CDR2 from the germline V gene are SGHRS and YFSETQ. The CDR3 DNA reads as TGCGCCAGCAGCTTGGTTCAGGGGGCGACTAATGAAAAACTGTTTTTT. Translated: CASSLVQGATNEKLFF.

The sample holds a few counts of this clonotype. The chain uses TRBV19 and TRBJ2-2; 10 bases match TRBD1. The CDR3 sequence is 16 residues long. Germline V CDR1 and CDR2: LNHDA, SQIVND (reference sequence). Trimming at V came to 4 bases and at J to 7 bases, leaving 9 bases not matched to a gene. The CDR3 reads CASSTRQGARNGELFF. CDR3 DNA sequence: TGTGCCAGTAGTACGAGACAGGGGGCGCGTAACGGGGAGCTGTTTTTT.

The rearrangement links TRBV3-1 to TRBJ2-1; 7 nucleotides agree with TRBD1. Germline CDR1 and CDR2: LGHDT and YNNKEL (reference sequence). CDR3 length: 18 residues. Trimming cost V 6 bases and J 0 bases; bases outside gene matches: 14. The CDR3 reads CASSSPDVGDSSYNEQFF. The DNA for the CDR3 is TGTGCCAGCAGTTCCCCGGACGTAGGGGACAGCTCCTACAATGAGCAGTTCTTC.

This clonotype was seen only a few times. The gene calls are TRBV20-1 and TRBJ2-3, with 9 nucleotides matching TRBD1. The CDR3 is 17 amino acids. Unmatched junction bases numbered 11, after V lost 1 base and J lost 3 bases. CDR1 DFQATT and CDR2 SNEGSKA come from the germline V gene (reference sequence). Written as DNA, the CDR3 is TGCAGTGCTAGAGTCTTCCAGGGACAGGGTATTACAGATACGCAGTATTTT. Amino acids: CSARVFQGQGITDTQYF.

CDR3 nucleotide sequence: TGCAGCGTTGCGCCGGGCCTCACCTACGAGCAGTACTTC. It yields the protein CSVAPGLTYEQYF. The J gene is TRBJ2-5, the V gene TRBV29-1, with D hard to call. The better agreement between TRBJ2-7 and the DNA end casts doubt on the J call. The CDR3 totals 13 residues. Per germline, CDR1 SQVTM and CDR2 ANQGSEA.

This clonotype occurred a few times. The chain links TRBV7-9 to TRBJ1-1, with D possibly matching TRBD1 (6 bases). V was clipped by 1 base and J by 6 bases, with 12 bases between them. Germline V gene data show CDR1 as SEHNR and CDR2 as FQNEAQ (reference sequence). The CDR3 has 14 residues. The CDR3 spells CASSLEGELAEAFF. CDR3 DNA sequence: TGTGCCAGCAGCTTAGAGGGGGAATTGGCTGAAGCTTTCTTT. Full variable domain (rest looked up from reference TRBV7-9 and TRBJ1-1): DTGVSQNPRHKITKRGQNVTFRCDPISEHNRLYWYRQTLGQGPEFLTYFQNEAQLEKSRLLSDRFSAERPKGSFSTLEIQRTEQGDSAMYLCASSLEGELAEAFFGQGTRLTVV.

In the case of this clonotype: No conserved phenylalanine or tryptophan is present at the end of the CDR3, so a read error is the likely explanation. The V and J genes are TRBV5-1 and TRBJ2-7, with D tentatively TRBD1 (7 bases). Trimming pared 6 bases from V and 7 bases from J, leaving 23 bases between. This CDR3 comprises 15 residues. Per the germline V gene, CDR1 is SGHRS and CDR2 is YFSETQ. CDR3 loop: CASTPGADRVKEQYS. The DNA for the CDR3 is TGCGCCAGCACCCCGGGGGCCGACAGGGTTAAAGAGCAGTACTCC.

This chain connects TRBV7-9 to TRBJ2-1, with a tentative D call TRBD1 (6 bases). V shed 4 bases and J shed 6 bases, with 13 bases lying between them. The CDR3 is 14 residues long. Germline-derived CDR1 and CDR2 are SEHNR and FQNEAQ (reference sequence). The CDR3 sequence is CASSSGTPVNEQFF. The CDR3 DNA reads as TGTGCCAGCAGCTCCGGGACACCCGTCAATGAGCAGTTCTTC.

The V call is TRBV19, the J call TRBJ2-5; 7 bases are shared with TRBD2. The J call may be mistaken, given a closer DNA end match to TRBJ2-1. Looked up from germline, CDR1 is LNHDA and CDR2 is SQIVND (reference sequence). This CDR3 has 14 residues. CDR3 loop: CASSPGLGSPEQFF. The CDR3 DNA is TGTGCCAGTAGTCCCGGACTAGGATCACCTGAGCAGTTCTTC.

There are a few counts of this clonotype. The V gene is TRBV29-1, the J gene TRBJ1-2, with D tentatively TRBD1 (5 bases). Germline loops: CDR1 SQVTM, CDR2 ANQGSEA. The V gene lost 3 bases and the J gene lost 4 bases, with 9 bases spanning the gap. The CDR3 has 12 residues. CDR3 sequence: CSVERQSYGYTF. The CDR3 coding sequence is TGCAGCGTTGAGCGACAGAGCTATGGCTACACCTTC. Combining the CDR3 with reference TRBV29-1 and TRBJ1-2 gives the whole variable domain SAVISQKPSRDICQRGTSLTIQCQVDSQVTMMFWYRQQPGQSLTLIATANQGSEATYESGFVIDKFPISRPNLTFSTLTVSNMSPEDSSIYLCSVERQSYGYTFGSGTRLTVV.

The chain has TRBV12-3 or TRBV12-4 and TRBJ1-2; tentatively, D is TRBD1 (6 bases). The CDR3 covers 17 residues. The V and J ends lost 4 bases and 2 bases respectively, with 20 bases between them. Written as DNA, the CDR3 is TGTGCCAGCAGTTATTCGACAGGTGACGGGGGGAACTATGGCTACACCTTC. Its translation: CASSYSTGDGGNYGYTF.

This sequence joins TRBV27 and TRBJ2-1; 9 positions agree with TRBD2. This CDR3 comprises 17 residues. Germline CDR1 reads MNHEY; CDR2 reads SMNVEV (reference sequence). The V gene end was trimmed by 6 bases and the J gene end by 4 bases; junction bases not matched to a gene: 13. The CDR3 reads CASSPNSGGLFYNEQFF. The CDR3 DNA follows: TGTGCCAGCAGCCCCAATAGCGGGGGCCTTTTTTACAATGAGCAGTTCTTC.

V is TRBV29-1 and J is TRBJ2-7, with D possibly being TRBD2 (5 bases). The CDR3 totals 14 residues. Germline-derived CDR1 and CDR2 are SQVTM and ANQGSEA. Trimming stripped 1 base from V and 3 bases from J, with 13 bases between. The CDR3, as DNA: TGCAGCGTTGAAGCCCCTGGGGAGAACTACGAGCAGTACTTC. This encodes CSVEAPGENYEQYF.

The table lists this clonotype with a few counts. This chain connects TRBV4-3 to TRBJ1-4; the D is unclear. Germline CDR1 reads LGHNA; CDR2 reads YSLEER. The CDR3 covers 17 residues. The V gene lost 0 bases and the J gene lost 0 bases, with 11 bases spanning the gap. DNA for the CDR3: TGCGCCAGCAGCCAAGATAAGGCTACCGCAACTAATGAAAAACTGTTTTTT. This codes for CASSQDKATATNEKLFF.

CDR3: CATSDYARFGQYF. The CDR3 DNA reads TGTGCCACCAGTGATTACGCCCGATTCGGGCAGTATTTT. V is TRBV24-1 and J is TRBJ2-3; D call uncertain. Looked up from germline, CDR1 is KGHDR and CDR2 is SFDVKD. With 2 bases removed from V and 11 bases from J, the gap between germline ends came to 13 bases. CDR3 length equals 13 residues.

There are a few counts of this clonotype. This chain joins TRBV12-3 or TRBV12-4 and TRBJ1-1; D ambiguous. The V and J ends lost 1 base and 6 bases respectively, with 9 bases between them. The CDR3 totals 13 residues. Here the CDR3 reads CASSLGLFAEAFF. CDR3 nucleotides: TGTGCCAGCAGTTTAGGACTCTTTGCTGAAGCTTTCTTT.

The V and J genes are TRBV3-1 and TRBJ2-5; 12 nucleotides line up with TRBD2. This CDR3 has 16 residues. V dropped 2 bases and J dropped 5; count of bases not matched to a gene: 6. Germline V gene sequence: CDR1 LGHDT, CDR2 YNNKEL (reference sequence). In DNA form, the CDR3 reads TGTGCCAGCAGCCAACCAAGGACTAGCGGGGCTGAGACCCAGTACTTC. Protein: CASSQPRTSGAETQYF.

This sequence joins TRBV5-1 and TRBJ2-5, with D possibly called TRBD1 or TRBD2 (5 bases each). The J call may be in error: the DNA end matches TRBJ2-7 better. This CDR3 spans 13 amino acids. Germline-derived CDR1 and CDR2 are SGHRS and YFSETQ. The CDR3 sequence is CASGDGYSYEQYF. The CDR3 DNA is TGCGCCAGCGGGGACGGGTACTCCTACGAGCAGTACTTC.

The chain recombines TRBV7-2 with TRBJ2-1; perhaps TRBD2 as D (6 bases). The CDR3 has 14 amino acids. V was shortened by 5 bases and J by 6 bases, with 14 bases between the two germline ends. The V gene's germline CDR1 is SGHTA and CDR2 FQGNSA. The CDR3 sequence: CASSRSGPVNEQFF. DNA of the CDR3: TGTGCCAGCAGCCGAAGCGGGCCGGTCAATGAGCAGTTCTTC.

This clonotype was observed a few times. The rearrangement links TRBV6-1 to TRBJ1-1; D call uncertain. The CDR3 length is 11 residues. Trimming cost V 2 bases and J 8 bases, with 6 bases left between them. In germline, CDR1 is MNHNS, CDR2 SASEGT. CDR3 protein: CASSETLEAFF. The CDR3, as DNA: TGTGCCAGCAGTGAAACGCTCGAAGCTTTCTTT.

This clonotype was picked up a small number of times. The rearrangement joins TRBV7-9 to TRBJ1-2, with D tentatively TRBD1 (5 bases). Germline lookup yields CDR1 SEHNR and CDR2 FQNEAQ (reference sequence). Deletions cut 2 bases from V and 2 bases from J, with 9 bases between. This CDR3 spans 14 amino acids. DNA for the CDR3: TGTGCCAGCAGCTTATTAGCAGGGAACTATGGCTACACCTTC. Encoded protein: CASSLLAGNYGYTF.

The chain links TRBV24-1 to TRBJ2-5, with D possibly TRBD1 on 5 matching bases. The last part of the DNA fits TRBJ2-7 better; the J call may be wrong. The germline CDR1 and CDR2 sequences are KGHDR and SFDVKD. The CDR3 is 14 residues long. DNA for the CDR3: TGTGCCACTCGAGGTGGGGCCCCCTGGGACGAGCAGTACTTC. This sequence encodes CATRGGAPWDEQYF.

V and J are TRBV12-3 or TRBV12-4 and TRBJ2-1; D uncertain. V lost 5 bases and J 8 bases, leaving 19 bases between the germline ends. The CDR3 has 15 amino acids. The CDR3: CASSPIGPRQDEQFF. The CDR3, as DNA: TGTGCCAGCAGTCCAATAGGGCCACGGCAAGATGAGCAGTTCTTC.

The sample holds a few counts of this clonotype. J is TRBJ1-2 and V is TRBV27; 8 bases match TRBD1. The CDR3 is 15 amino acids. The ends lost 5 bases at V and 4 bases at J; junction bases unmatched: 9. The germline V gene encodes CDR1 MNHEY and CDR2 SMNVEV (reference sequence). The chain's CDR3 is CASSVTPQGAYGYTF. CDR3 nucleotide sequence: TGTGCCAGCAGTGTCACTCCCCAGGGGGCCTATGGCTACACCTTC.

There are a few counts of this clonotype. The rearrangement uses TRBV6-1 and TRBJ2-7; D unclear. CDR3 length equals 12 residues. Germline-derived CDR1 and CDR2 are MNHNS and SASEGT. Trimming cost V 4 bases and J 6 bases, with 10 bases left between them. This CDR3 is CASSVWVSEQYF. In nucleotides, the CDR3 is TGTGCCAGCAGTGTTTGGGTTAGCGAGCAGTACTTC.

Only one count was recorded for this clonotype. The V call is TRBV28, the J call TRBJ2-5, with a possible D match to TRBD2 (6 bases). The J call is doubtful: the DNA matches TRBJ2-1 better. Germline V gene lookup returns CDR1 MDHEN and CDR2 SYDVKM. The CDR3 contains 13 residues. CDR3 sequence (DNA): TGTGCCAGCAGTTTGCGGGAAAGGGGTGAGCAGTTCTTC. The encoded protein is CASSLRERGEQFF.

This rearrangement joins TRBV20-1 to TRBJ2-7; D unresolved. The end of the DNA aligns better with TRBJ2-1, so the J call may be wrong. The CDR3 loop spans 13 amino acids. Germline CDR1 DFQATT, CDR2 SNEGSKA (reference sequence). CDR3 loop: CSAADFPGNEQFF. The DNA of the CDR3 is TGCAGTGCTGCCGATTTCCCAGGCAATGAGCAGTTCTTC.